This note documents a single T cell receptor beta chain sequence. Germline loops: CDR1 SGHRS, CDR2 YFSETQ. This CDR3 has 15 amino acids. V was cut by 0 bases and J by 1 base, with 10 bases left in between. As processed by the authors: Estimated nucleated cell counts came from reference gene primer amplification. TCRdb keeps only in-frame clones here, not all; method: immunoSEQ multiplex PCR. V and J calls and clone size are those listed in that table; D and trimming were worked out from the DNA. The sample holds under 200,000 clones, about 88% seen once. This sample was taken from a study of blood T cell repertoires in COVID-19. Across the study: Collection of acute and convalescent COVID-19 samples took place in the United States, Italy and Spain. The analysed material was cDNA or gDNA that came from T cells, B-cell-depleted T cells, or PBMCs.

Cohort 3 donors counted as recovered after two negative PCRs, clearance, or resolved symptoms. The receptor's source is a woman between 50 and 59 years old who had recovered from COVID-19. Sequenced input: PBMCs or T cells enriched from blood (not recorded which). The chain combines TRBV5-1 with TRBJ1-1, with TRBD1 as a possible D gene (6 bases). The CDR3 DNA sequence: TGCGCCAGCAGCTTGGTACAGGGAAGGAACACTGAAGCTTTCTTT. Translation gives CASSLVQGRNTEAFF.